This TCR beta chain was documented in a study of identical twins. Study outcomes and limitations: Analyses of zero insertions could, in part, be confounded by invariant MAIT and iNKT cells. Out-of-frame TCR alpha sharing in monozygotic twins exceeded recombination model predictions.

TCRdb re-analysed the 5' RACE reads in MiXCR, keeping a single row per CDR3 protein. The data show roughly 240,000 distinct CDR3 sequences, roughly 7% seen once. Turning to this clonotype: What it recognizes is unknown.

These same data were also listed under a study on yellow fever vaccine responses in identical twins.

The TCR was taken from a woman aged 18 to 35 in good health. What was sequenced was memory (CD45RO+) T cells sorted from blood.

In nucleotides, the CDR3 is TGTGCCAGCAGTCCAGGACTAGCGGGAGGCACAGCAAGATATAAATACGAGCAGTACTTC. This gives the protein CASSPGLAGGTARYKYEQYF. The J gene is TRBJ2-7, the V gene TRBV12-3 or TRBV12-4; 14 bases line up with TRBD2. V lost 5 bases, J lost 4 bases, and 19 bases stayed unmatched. The CDR3 is 20 residues long.